These T cell receptor beta chains were read from a single sample in a study of cytomegalovirus exposure and HLA in healthy donors. Method: immunoSEQ multiplex PCR; TCRdb's copy keeps in-frame clones and lacks some. The sample lists about 150,000 clones, more than 70% seen once, with roughly 10% in the top ten. The sequenced material came from PBMCs. The receptors were gathered from a man in his late teens or twenties in good health and CMV-seropositive. Both conserved end residues are part of each CDR3. A D gene is named only where the DNA matches it firmly. Only some rows state a clone size, as once, few, many or a class for expanded clones.

D gene	V gene	clone size	J gene	CDR3 protein	CDR3 DNA
NA	TRBV7-3	NA	TRBJ2-3	CASSPYITDTQYF	TGTGCCAGCAGCCCCTATATCACAGATACGCAGTATTTT
TRBD1	TRBV16	NA	TRBJ1-4	CASSGQGTTNEKLFF	TGTGCCAGCAGCGGACAGGGAACAACTAATGAAAAACTGTTTTTT
NA	TRBV29-1	NA	TRBJ2-7	CSVESGSDYEQYF	TGCAGCGTTGAGTCGGGATCGGACTACGAGCAGTACTTC
NA	TRBV18	NA	TRBJ1-2	CASSEDTGLGYTF	TGTGCCAGCTCAGAAGATACAGGGCTCGGCTACACCTTC
NA	TRBV6-1	NA	TRBJ2-7	CASRGPGGQVYEQYF	TGTGCCAGCAGAGGACCGGGGGGACAGGTTTACGAGCAGTACTTC
TRBD1	TRBV27	NA	TRBJ1-1	CASSPLGTALTNTEAFF	TGTGCCAGCAGTCCCCTGGGGACAGCTCTTACTAACACTGAAGCTTTCTTT
TRBD2	TRBV29-1	few	TRBJ2-1	CSVRGLAGVVHNEQFF	TGCAGCGTTAGGGGACTAGCGGGAGTAGTTCACAATGAGCAGTTCTTC
TRBD2	TRBV5-1	NA	TRBJ2-1	CASSDPGLAGIHNEQFF	TGCGCCAGCAGTGACCCGGGACTAGCGGGTATCCACAATGAGCAGTTCTTC
TRBD1	TRBV6-1	NA	TRBJ2-7	CASSEAGTGGWEQYF	TGTGCCAGCAGTGAAGCGGGGACAGGGGGCTGGGAGCAGTACTTC
TRBD2	TRBV5-4	NA	TRBJ2-1	CASSLGGLEVNNEQFF	TGTGCCAGCAGCTTGGGGGGACTAGAAGTCAACAATGAGCAGTTCTTC
NA	TRBV19	NA	TRBJ2-7	CATGTHSYEQYF	TGTGCTACCGGGACACATTCCTACGAGCAGTACTTC
NA	TRBV7-2	NA	TRBJ1-5	CASSLGYGLNQPQHF	TGTGCCAGCAGCTTAGGTTACGGTCTTAATCAGCCCCAGCATTTT
NA	TRBV30	NA	TRBJ2-1	CAWSVGSYNEQFF	TGTGCCTGGAGTGTCGGGAGCTACAATGAGCAGTTCTTC
NA	TRBV6-9	once	TRBJ1-4	CASSYWSAGIANNEKLFF	TGTGCCAGCAGTTATTGGTCCGCAGGAATTGCTAATAATGAAAAACTGTTTTTT
NA	TRBV29-1	NA	TRBJ2-3	CSVFVGTLGADTQYF	TGCAGCGTCTTTGTGGGGACTCTCGGAGCGGATACGCAGTATTTT
NA	TRBV18	NA	TRBJ2-6	CASSQSRGTGANVLTF	TGTGCCAGCTCACAGAGCAGGGGCACTGGGGCCAACGTCCTGACTTTC
TRBD1	TRBV30	NA	TRBJ1-2	CAWSATGANYGYTF	TGTGCCTGGAGCGCGACAGGGGCTAACTATGGCTACACCTTC
NA	TRBV6-5	NA	TRBJ2-1	CASRDTLDEQFF	TGTGCCAGCCGGGACACTTTGGATGAGCAGTTCTTC
TRBD1	TRBV27	NA	TRBJ1-1	CASSLAGGLSEAFF	TGTGCCAGCAGTTTAGCAGGGGGCCTCTCTGAAGCTTTCTTT
TRBD2	TRBV16	NA	TRBJ2-7	CASSQGGTSGTISYEQYF	TGTGCCAGCAGCCAGGGGGGGACTAGCGGGACCATCTCCTACGAGCAGTACTTC
TRBD2	TRBV7-9	NA	TRBJ2-1	CASSQPETKTSRDPGEQFF	TGTGCCAGCAGCCAACCCGAAACAAAGACTAGCCGTGACCCGGGCGAGCAGTTCTTC
NA	TRBV11-1	NA	TRBJ2-7	CASSQNYEQYF	TGTGCCAGCAGCCAGAACTACGAGCAGTACTTC
TRBD1	TRBV19	NA	TRBJ1-2	CASRPPDRSYGYTF	TGTGCCAGTAGACCTCCGGACAGGAGCTATGGCTACACCTTC
TRBD1	TRBV27	NA	TRBJ1-4	CANPKGAYNEKLFF	TGTGCCAACCCGAAGGGGGCTTATAATGAAAAACTGTTTTTT
NA	TRBV5-1	NA	TRBJ2-2	CASSYGRTVGGGELFF	TGCGCCAGCAGCTACGGTAGGACCGTCGGAGGCGGGGAGCTGTTTTTT
TRBD1	TRBV14	few	TRBJ2-7	CASSVGQGGDEQYF	TGTGCCAGCAGCGTGGGACAGGGAGGCGACGAGCAGTACTTC
TRBD2	TRBV5-1	NA	TRBJ2-7	CASSPAGNYEQYF	TGCGCCAGCAGCCCAGCGGGGAACTACGAGCAGTACTTC
TRBD1	TRBV7-3	NA	TRBJ1-1	CASSQTGFAEAFF	TGTGCCAGCAGCCAGACAGGGTTCGCTGAAGCTTTCTTT
NA	TRBV30	NA	TRBJ2-6	CAWSVLSGANVLTF	TGTGCCTGGAGTGTACTTTCTGGGGCCAACGTCCTGACTTTC
TRBD1	TRBV7-2	few	TRBJ1-1	CASSKSTGWDTEAFF	TGTGCCAGCAGCAAATCGACAGGGTGGGACACTGAAGCTTTCTTT
TRBD2	TRBV28	NA	TRBJ2-7	CASSFTREGGEQYF	TGTGCCAGCAGTTTTACGCGGGAGGGCGGCGAGCAGTACTTC
TRBD1	TRBV18	NA	TRBJ1-4	CASSTIQGTNEKLFF	TGTGCCAGCTCAACCATACAGGGGACTAATGAAAAACTGTTTTTT
NA	TRBV27	NA	TRBJ2-1	CASSSPSAAGHEQFF	TGTGCCAGCAGTAGTCCGTCTGCGGCAGGGCATGAGCAGTTCTTC
TRBD1	TRBV7-9	NA	TRBJ2-7	CASSLVRDREYF	TGTGCCAGCAGCTTAGTCCGGGACAGGGAGTACTTC
NA	TRBV30	NA	TRBJ2-5	CAWSVNSGRRETQYF	TGTGCCTGGAGTGTAAATAGTGGGAGGAGGGAGACCCAGTACTTC
NA	TRBV10-3	NA	TRBJ2-2	CAIKDRKNRDTGELFF	TGTGCCATTAAAGACAGGAAGAATAGGGACACCGGGGAGCTGTTTTTT
NA	TRBV25-1	NA	TRBJ2-3	CASSPGLASSTDTQYF	TGTGCCAGCAGCCCGGGGCTAGCGTCTAGCACAGATACGCAGTATTTT
NA	TRBV4-1	NA	TRBJ1-1	CASSHIPGQNTEAFF	TGCGCCAGCAGCCATATACCGGGACAAAACACTGAAGCTTTCTTT
NA	TRBV9	NA	TRBJ2-1	CASSVDIGLDRNNEQFF	TGTGCCAGCAGCGTCGACATCGGACTGGATAGGAACAATGAGCAGTTCTTC
NA	TRBV28	once	TRBJ1-1	CASSFELMTNTEAFF	TGTGCCAGCAGTTTTGAGTTGATGACTAACACTGAAGCTTTCTTT
NA	TRBV6-6	NA	TRBJ1-1	CASSSGDTEAFF	TGTGCCAGCAGTTCAGGGGACACTGAAGCTTTCTTT
NA	TRBV19	NA	TRBJ1-3	CASSMDFDSGNTIYF	TGTGCCAGTAGTATGGACTTCGACTCTGGAAACACCATATATTTT
NA	TRBV29-1	NA	TRBJ1-2	CSVDSRLGYTF	TGCAGCGTTGATTCTAGGCTAGGCTACACCTTC
NA	TRBV28	NA	TRBJ2-7	CASKPQGPRGEQYF	TGTGCCAGCAAACCGCAGGGTCCTAGGGGCGAGCAGTACTTC
NA	TRBV7-2	NA	TRBJ1-1	CASSFNAWNTEAFF	TGTGCCAGCAGCTTTAACGCGTGGAACACTGAAGCTTTCTTT
NA	TRBV28	few	TRBJ2-5	CASSPLYPETQYF	TGTGCCAGCAGTCCACTATACCCAGAGACCCAGTACTTC
NA	TRBV2	NA	TRBJ2-1	CASSDSGGANYNEQFF	TGTGCCAGCAGTGACTCCGGAGGGGCCAACTACAATGAGCAGTTCTTC
TRBD2	TRBV7-2	NA	TRBJ2-2	CASSLGVASGSTGELFF	TGTGCCAGCAGCTTAGGCGTGGCTAGCGGGAGCACCGGGGAGCTGTTTTTT
TRBD2	TRBV6-1	NA	TRBJ2-1	CASHWRAGVRDEQFF	TGTGCCAGCCACTGGCGAGCGGGAGTTCGGGATGAGCAGTTCTTC
NA	TRBV7-2	NA	TRBJ2-3	CASSLFTDTQYF	TGTGCCAGCAGCCTATTTACAGATACGCAGTATTTT
TRBD2	TRBV4-1	NA	TRBJ2-7	CASSQFLPPGTSGSPYEQYF	TGCGCCAGCAGCCAATTTCTCCCTCCTGGGACTAGCGGGAGTCCCTACGAGCAGTACTTC
TRBD1	TRBV18	NA	TRBJ1-4	CASAGQGEEKLFF	TGTGCCAGCGCGGGACAGGGGGAGGAAAAACTGTTTTTT
NA	TRBV2	large	TRBJ2-7	CASSEGRSQQYF	TGTGCCAGCAGTGAGGGCCGTTCGCAGCAGTACTTC